This entry features one TCR beta chain sequence. The data originate from a study of blood T cell repertoires in COVID-19. Study overall: Sources were T cells, B-cell-depleted T cells, or PBMCs; the material itself was cDNA or gDNA.

Clones were read by immunoSEQ multiplex PCR, and TCRdb kept only the in-frame ones, dropping some. This table holds about 270,000 clones, roughly 91% found once. Assignments of participants to cohorts depended upon their own reported clinical history. Germline values: CDR1 MNHEY, CDR2 SVGAGI. The CDR3 is 13 residues long. V was pared by 7 bases and J by 6 bases, with 15 bases between. Sequencing input: PBMCs or T cells enriched from blood (not recorded which). The rearrangement joins TRBV6-5 to TRBJ1-2, with D perhaps TRBD1 (6 bases). The TCR sequence derives from a woman between 40 and 55 years old with acute COVID-19. This CDR3 is CASTLGTGNGYTF. DNA of the CDR3: TGTGCCAGCACGCTCGGTACAGGGAATGGCTACACCTTC.